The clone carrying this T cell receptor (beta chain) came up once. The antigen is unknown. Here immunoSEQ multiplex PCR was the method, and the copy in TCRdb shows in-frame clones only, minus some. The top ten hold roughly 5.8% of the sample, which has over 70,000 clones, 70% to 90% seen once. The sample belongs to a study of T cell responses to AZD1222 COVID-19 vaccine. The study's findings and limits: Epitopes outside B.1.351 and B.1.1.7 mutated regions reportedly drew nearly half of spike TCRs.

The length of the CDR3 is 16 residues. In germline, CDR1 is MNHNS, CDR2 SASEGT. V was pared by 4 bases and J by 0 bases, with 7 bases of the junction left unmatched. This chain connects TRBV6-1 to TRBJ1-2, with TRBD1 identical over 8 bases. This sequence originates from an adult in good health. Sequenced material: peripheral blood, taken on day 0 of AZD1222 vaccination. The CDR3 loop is CASSADRVWANYGYTF. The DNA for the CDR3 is TGTGCCAGCAGTGCGGACAGGGTTTGGGCTAACTATGGCTACACCTTC.